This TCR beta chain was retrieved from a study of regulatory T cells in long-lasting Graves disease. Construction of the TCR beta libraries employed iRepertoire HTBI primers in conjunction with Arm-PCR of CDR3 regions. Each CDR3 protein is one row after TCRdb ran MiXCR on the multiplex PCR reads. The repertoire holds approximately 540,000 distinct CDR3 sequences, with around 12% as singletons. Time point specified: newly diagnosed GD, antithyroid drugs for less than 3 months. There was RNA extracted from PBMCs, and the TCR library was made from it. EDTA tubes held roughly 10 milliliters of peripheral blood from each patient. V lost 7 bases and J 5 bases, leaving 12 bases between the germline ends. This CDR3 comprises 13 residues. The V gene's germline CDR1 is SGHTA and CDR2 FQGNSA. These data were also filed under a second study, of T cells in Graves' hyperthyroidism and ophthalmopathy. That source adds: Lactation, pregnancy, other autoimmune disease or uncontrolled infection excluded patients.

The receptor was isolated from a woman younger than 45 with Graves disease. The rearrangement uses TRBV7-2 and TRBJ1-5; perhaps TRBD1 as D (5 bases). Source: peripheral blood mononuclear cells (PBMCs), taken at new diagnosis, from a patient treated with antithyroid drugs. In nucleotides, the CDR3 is TGTGCCAGCAACCAAGGAGGGGATCAGCCCCAGCATTTT. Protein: CASNQGGDQPQHF.